What follows are 32 T cell receptor beta chains derived from one specimen sequenced in a study of blood T cell repertoires in COVID-19. Clones were sequenced by immunoSEQ multiplex PCR, and TCRdb holds only the in-frame ones, with some missing. The table records under 250,000 clones, about 80% of them present only once. The specimen was peripheral blood. The receptors shown here come from a man aged 25-45 years who had recovered from COVID-19.

The V call is TRBV3-1 (or the pseudogene TRBV3-2), the J call TRBJ2-4; 7 bases line up with TRBD1. The CDR3 is 14 amino acids. Per germline, CDR1 LGHDT and CDR2 YNNKEL (reference sequence). Losses at the gene ends were 3 bases for V and 5 bases for J; bases not matched to a gene: 4. The chain's CDR3 is CASSHDRDQNIQYF. The DNA of the CDR3 is TGTGCCAGCAGCCACGACAGGGACCAAAACATTCAGTACTTC.

V is TRBV18 and J is TRBJ2-2; 8 positions match TRBD2. V lost 0 bases, J lost 1 base, and 7 bases stayed unmatched. Germline CDR1 is KGHSH and CDR2 is LQKENI. The CDR3 extends over 18 amino acids. CDR3 sequence (DNA): TGTGCCAGCTCACCACCGGGGAAACTAGCGGTGAACACCGGGGAGCTGTTTTTT. This gives the protein CASSPPGKLAVNTGELFF.

The chain couples TRBV10-3 to TRBJ2-2, with 8 bases that match TRBD1. The length of the CDR3 is 16 residues. CDR1 is ENHRY, CDR2 SYGVKD, per germline. With 2 bases clipped from V and 5 bases from J, the junction kept 7 bases outside the gene matches. The CDR3, as DNA: TGTGCCATCAGTGAGGGGGCAGGGGGCTTTACCGGGGAGCTGTTTTTT. Translation: CAISEGAGGFTGELFF.

The chain joins TRBV10-3 to TRBJ1-3; no clear D. CDR3 length: 15 residues. V was clipped by 5 bases and J by 7 bases, with 18 bases between them. Germline-derived CDR1 and CDR2 are ENHRY and SYGVKD. CDR3 coding DNA: TGTGCCATCAGTCGCTCCGGGTTTGGTGAGAACACCATATATTTT. Protein product: CAISRSGFGENTIYF.

Note on this clone: The sample contains more than one DNA sequence encoding this CDR3. The J gene is TRBJ1-1, the V gene TRBV2; D may be TRBD1 (6 bases). The V end was cut by 5 bases, the J end by 1 base, with 8 bases between. The CDR3 has 13 residues. Per the germline V gene, CDR1 is SNHLY and CDR2 is FYNNEI. CDR3 DNA sequence: TGTGCCAGCAGTTTACAGGGGAACACTGAAGCTTTCTTT. Translation gives CASSLQGNTEAFF.

This chain uses TRBV3-1 (or the pseudogene TRBV3-2) with TRBJ2-2; D perhaps matches TRBD2 (6 bases). This CDR3 contains 13 residues. CDR1 and CDR2 from the germline V gene are LGHDT and YNNKEL (reference sequence). Trimming shortened V by 4 bases and J by 7 bases, and 10 bases separated the two germline ends. CDR3 coding DNA: TGTGCCAGCAGCCGGAGGGCCGACGGGGAGCTGTTTTTT. It codes for CASSRRADGELFF.

This clone was seen more than once but under ten times. The chain employs TRBV6-1 and TRBJ1-6; tentatively, D is TRBD1 (6 bases). Germline assignment: CDR1 MNHNS and CDR2 SASEGT. The length of the CDR3 is 20 residues. V dropped 0 bases and J dropped 10 bases, with 28 bases sitting between them. This chain's CDR3 is CASSEARMVLGGATGSPLHF. The CDR3 DNA sequence: TGTGCCAGCAGTGAAGCGCGAATGGTACTTGGGGGCGCGACTGGATCACCCCTCCACTTT.

Points on this clone: The germline gene is not matched at one end of the junction; a read error may be the cause. The same CDR3 arises from other DNA sequences in this sample as well. This chain joins TRBV5-1 and TRBJ2-1; 10 bases are shared with TRBD2. The CDR3 runs 17 residues. Germline CDR1 SGHRS, CDR2 YFSETQ. The CDR3 here is CASSLKGPGLAMDEQFF. Here the CDR3 DNA reads TGCGCCAGTAGCTTGAAAGGCCCGGGACTAGCGATGGATGAGCAGTTCTTC. Drawing the rest from reference TRBV5-1 and TRBJ2-1, the complete variable domain is KAGVTQTPRYLIKTRGQQVTLSCSPISGHRSVSWYQQTPGQGLQFLFEYFSETQRNKGNFPGRFSGRQFSNSRSEMNVSTLELGDSALYLCASSLKGPGLAMDEQFFGPGTRLTVL.

In this sample, this clone turned up many times. The chain employs TRBV6-1 and TRBJ1-6; 8 bases match TRBD1. The CDR3 totals 16 residues. J lost 7 bases, V lost 2 bases, and 7 bases had no gene match. Germline CDR1 MNHNS, CDR2 SASEGT. DNA of the CDR3: TGTGCCAGCAGTGAACGGGTTGGACAGGGAAATTCACCCCTCCACTTT. Encoded protein: CASSERVGQGNSPLHF.

This rearrangement joins TRBV11-2 to TRBJ2-7, with D uncertain. Germline CDR1 is SGHAT and CDR2 is FQNNGV. This CDR3 is built from 12 residues. V lost 5 bases, J lost 5 bases, and 10 bases lay in between. DNA of the CDR3: TGTGCCAGCAGCCCGAACGCGCACGAGCAGTACTTC. This translates into CASSPNAHEQYF. The whole variable domain, remainder taken from reference TRBV11-2 and TRBJ2-7, is EAGVAQSPRYKIIEKRQSVAFWCNPISGHATLYWYQQILGQGPKLLIQFQNNGVVDDSQLPKDRFSAERLKGVDSTLKIQPAKLEDSAVYLCASSPNAHEQYFGPGTRLTVT.

The chain combines TRBV19 with TRBJ2-3; a possible D gene is TRBD2 (5 bases). The germline V gene has CDR1 LNHDA and CDR2 SQIVND (reference sequence). The CDR3 covers 15 residues. The V and J ends lost 7 bases and 2 bases respectively, with 16 bases between them. The CDR3 region is CASMESGDPTDTQYF. DNA for the CDR3: TGTGCCAGTATGGAGAGCGGAGACCCCACAGATACGCAGTATTTT.

The chain carries TRBV29-1 and TRBJ2-2; 7 bases agree with TRBD2. Germline V gene data show CDR1 as SQVTM and CDR2 as ANQGSEA. The CDR3 runs to 15 residues. Trimming took 4 bases from V and 7 from J; bases not matched to a gene: 12. The CDR3 loop reads CSVGPPRSGDGELFF. The CDR3 nucleotides read TGCAGCGTTGGCCCGCCGAGAAGCGGGGACGGGGAGCTGTTTTTT.

The chain couples TRBV4-2 to TRBJ2-5; 8 positions match TRBD1. The CDR3 consists of 14 residues. Germline loops: CDR1 LGHNA, CDR2 YNFKEQ. V dropped 0 bases and J dropped 7; count of bases not matched to a gene: 4. In nucleotides, the CDR3 is TGTGCCAGCAGCCAAGATGACAGGGGTAGGACCCAGTACTTC. This gives the protein CASSQDDRGRTQYF.

J is TRBJ2-3 and V is TRBV29-1; D may be TRBD1 (6 bases). Germline V gives CDR1 SQVTM, CDR2 ANQGSEA. The germline V and J ends were trimmed by 7 bases and 0 bases, with 14 bases remaining between them. The CDR3 has 14 residues. The CDR3 DNA is TGCAGCGCGCGGTGGGACACCAGCACAGATACGCAGTATTTT. Translating it yields CSARWDTSTDTQYF.

V gene TRBV7-2 combines with J gene TRBJ1-2, with D tentatively TRBD1 (5 bases). Trimming shortened V by 10 bases and J by 4 bases, and 22 bases separated the two germline ends. Germline V lookup: CDR1 SGHTA, CDR2 FQGNSA. The CDR3 covers 15 residues. CDR3 sequence reads: CANRNRRTKTYGYTF. The CDR3 DNA follows: TGTGCCAATAGAAACAGGCGAACTAAAACCTATGGCTACACCTTC.

This clone was seen just once. This chain connects TRBV18 to TRBJ1-1; the D gene is possibly TRBD1 (5 bases). V dropped 1 base and J dropped 0 bases, with 12 bases sitting between them. Germline V gene data show CDR1 as KGHSH and CDR2 as LQKENI. This CDR3 is built from 16 residues. The DNA for the CDR3 is TGTGCCAGCTCACCACTGGTGACAGAAATGAACACTGAAGCTTTCTTT. This sequence encodes CASSPLVTEMNTEAFF.

The chain has TRBV7-3 and TRBJ1-1; D might be TRBD1 (6 bases). Trimming pared 1 base from V and 2 bases from J, leaving 11 bases between. Germline values: CDR1 SGHTA, CDR2 FQGTGA. There are 15 residues in the CDR3. CDR3: CASSLNQGRNTEAFF. The DNA for the CDR3 is TGTGCCAGCAGCTTAAACCAGGGGAGAAACACTGAAGCTTTCTTT. Together with reference TRBV7-3 and TRBJ1-1, the CDR3 gives the full variable domain: GAGVSQTPSNKVTEKGKYVELRCDPISGHTALYWYRQSLGQGPEFLIYFQGTGAADDSGLPNDRFFAVRPEGSVSTLKIQRTERGDSAVYLCASSLNQGRNTEAFFGQGTRLTVV.

A single count supports this clone. The chain is built from TRBV7-9 and TRBJ2-1; 12 bases fit TRBD2. Trimming cost V 0 bases and J 13 bases; bases outside gene matches: 7. Germline loops: CDR1 SEHNR, CDR2 FQNEAQ (reference sequence). The CDR3 is made up of 15 amino acids. This CDR3 reads CASSLAGLAGSHQFF. The CDR3 DNA reads TGTGCCAGCAGCTTAGCCGGACTAGCGGGGTCTCATCAGTTCTTC. The full variable domain, rest sourced from reference TRBV7-9 and TRBJ2-1, is DTGVSQNPRHKITKRGQNVTFRCDPISEHNRLYWYRQTLGQGPEFLTYFQNEAQLEKSRLLSDRFSAERPKGSFSTLEIQRTEQGDSAMYLCASSLAGLAGSHQFFGPGTRLTVL.

In this sample, this clone turned up once. The rearrangement joins TRBV7-9 to TRBJ2-5; tentative D call: TRBD1 (6 bases). The V and J ends lost 3 bases and 2 bases respectively, with 16 bases between them. The germline gives CDR1 SEHNR, CDR2 FQNEAQ (reference sequence). The CDR3 runs to 16 residues. The CDR3 region has the DNA TGTGCCAGCAGCTTGGGAAACAGGGATAGACAAGAGACCCAGTACTTC. Amino acids: CASSLGNRDRQETQYF.

The chain is built from TRBV19 and TRBJ1-4; D perhaps matches TRBD1 (5 bases). In germline, CDR1 is LNHDA, CDR2 SQIVND (reference sequence). The CDR3 covers 15 residues. V was pared by 2 bases and J by 8 bases, with 15 bases between. The CDR3 coding sequence is TGTGCCAGTAGTATAATCGGGGGTTCGGAAGAAAAACTGTTTTTT. It yields the protein CASSIIGGSEEKLFF. The full variable domain, completed using reference TRBV19 and TRBJ1-4, is DGGITQSPKYLFRKEGQNVTLSCEQNLNHDAMYWYRQDPGQGLRLIYYSQIVNDFQKGDIAEGYSVSREKKESFPLTVTSAQKNPTAFYLCASSIIGGSEEKLFFGSGTQLSVL.

The J gene is TRBJ1-2, the V gene TRBV28; D perhaps matches TRBD1 (5 bases). The CDR3 has 14 amino acids. CDR1 is MDHEN and CDR2 is SYDVKM in the germline V gene. V dropped 1 base and J dropped 4 bases, with 10 bases sitting between them. CDR3 in amino acids: CASSLSGQAYGYTF. CDR3 sequence (DNA): TGTGCCAGCAGTTTATCAGGGCAGGCCTATGGCTACACCTTC.

This chain links TRBV3-1 (or the pseudogene TRBV3-2) with TRBJ1-6; 9 bases line up with TRBD1. The germline V gene encodes CDR1 LGHDT and CDR2 YNNKEL (reference sequence). The CDR3 is made up of 14 amino acids. Trimming took 5 bases from V and 9 from J; bases not matched to a gene: 5. CDR3 in DNA: TGTGCCAGCAGCTCCCGGGACAGGGCTTCACCCCTCCACTTT. This gives the protein CASSSRDRASPLHF.

V and J are TRBV7-2 and TRBJ2-2; possible D gene TRBD2, 5 bases. This CDR3 comprises 14 residues. Trimming pared 1 base from V and 5 bases from J, leaving 8 bases between. Germline V gene data show CDR1 as SGHTA and CDR2 as FQGNSA. The CDR3 DNA reads as TGTGCCAGCAGCTTAGTTCCGGGAACCGGGGAGCTGTTTTTT. Translation: CASSLVPGTGELFF.

The chain joins TRBV5-1 to TRBJ1-1; 9 nucleotides match TRBD1. The V gene end was trimmed by 1 base and the J gene end by 5 bases; junction bases not matched to a gene: 3. The CDR3 loop spans 14 amino acids. Germline CDR1 is SGHRS and CDR2 is YFSETQ. CDR3 protein: CASSLTGGSTEAFF. CDR3 coding DNA: TGCGCCAGCAGCTTGACAGGGGGCTCGACTGAAGCTTTCTTT.

The chain recombines TRBV2 with TRBJ1-1, with 7 bases matching TRBD1. Germline V gives CDR1 SNHLY, CDR2 FYNNEI. The CDR3 length is 13 residues. Losses at the gene ends were 6 bases for V and 1 base for J; bases not matched to a gene: 2. DNA of the CDR3: TGTGCCAGCAGGGGGGACAGGAACACTGAAGCTTTCTTT. Residues: CASRGDRNTEAFF.

The chain has TRBV5-8 and TRBJ1-1, with D possibly matching TRBD1 (5 bases). This CDR3 comprises 14 residues. From germline, CDR1 is SGHTS and CDR2 YDEGEE. V lost 4 bases, J lost 4 bases, and 14 bases lay in between. CDR3 in amino acids: CASSTDRGITEAFF. CDR3 DNA sequence: TGTGCCAGCAGCACTGATCGGGGGATCACTGAAGCTTTCTTT.

V is TRBV5-4 and J is TRBJ1-1, with 7 bases fitting TRBD1. V lost 0 bases, J lost 5 bases, and 4 bases stayed unmatched. The germline V gene encodes CDR1 SGHNT and CDR2 YYREEE (reference sequence). The CDR3 consists of 14 residues. CDR3 amino acids: CASSLGQGRTEAFF. In DNA form, the CDR3 reads TGTGCCAGCAGCTTGGGACAGGGTAGGACTGAAGCTTTCTTT.

The sample holds one count of this clone. The rearrangement joins TRBV28 to TRBJ2-3; 10 bases agree with TRBD2. The CDR3 runs to 15 residues. In germline, CDR1 is MDHEN, CDR2 SYDVKM. Losses at the gene ends were 5 bases for V and 3 bases for J; bases not matched to a gene: 5. The CDR3 DNA is TGTGCCAGCAGTACCGCAGCGGGGGGGACAGATACGCAGTATTTT. It yields the protein CASSTAAGGTDTQYF.

About this clone itself: The sample holds other DNA sequences that translate to the same CDR3. V usage is TRBV19 and J usage is TRBJ2-5; D is uncertain. V lost 2 bases and J 1 base, leaving 5 bases between the germline ends. The V gene's germline CDR1 is LNHDA and CDR2 SQIVND (reference sequence). The length of the CDR3 is 13 residues. The CDR3 sequence is CASSIQAQETQYF. The CDR3 DNA follows: TGTGCCAGTAGTATACAGGCCCAAGAGACCCAGTACTTC.

The chain uses TRBV2 and TRBJ1-6; D is possibly TRBD1 (5 bases). Per germline, CDR1 SNHLY and CDR2 FYNNEI. CDR3 length: 12 amino acids. V lost 5 bases and J lost 15, with 14 bases in between. The chain's CDR3 is CASSTAGSLLHF. The CDR3 nucleotides read TGTGCCAGCAGTACAGCAGGGTCTCTCCTCCACTTT.

J is TRBJ1-5 and V is TRBV20-1; D is ambiguous. Looked up from germline, CDR1 is DFQATT and CDR2 is SNEGSKA (reference sequence). CDR3 length equals 14 residues. The germline V and J ends were trimmed by 5 bases and 3 bases, with 14 bases remaining between them. CDR3 sequence reads: CSAGGNKYNQPQHF. CDR3 coding DNA: TGCAGTGCTGGTGGTAACAAATACAATCAGCCCCAGCATTTT.

The rearrangement uses TRBV6-5 and TRBJ2-3, with 8 bases lining up with TRBD2. Germline-derived CDR1 and CDR2 are MNHEY and SVGAGI. The CDR3 has 15 residues. V lost 6 bases to trimming and J lost 3 bases; unmatched junction nucleotides: 8. CDR3 DNA: TGTGCCAGCAGCGTAGCGGGGAAGGGAACAGATACGCAGTATTTT. It encodes CASSVAGKGTDTQYF.